The 30 T cell receptor beta chains below were found in one sample sequenced in a study of T cell clonotyping in hematopoietic cell transplantation. Produced via immunoSEQ multiplex PCR; TCRdb's table is partial and in-frame only. The sample has 5,700 or so clones; 66% are singletons. The sequenced sample was PBMCs, obtained 180 days after allogeneic stem cell transplant. The receptors stem from a male patient between 45 and 59 years old who had an allogeneic stem cell transplant from an unrelated donor, so the T cells may come from the graft donor. Some clones in this sample may be carry-over from other donors' samples.

The V call is TRBV5-1, the J call TRBJ2-5, with 13 bases aligning to TRBD2. V was pared by 4 bases and J by 2 bases, with 5 bases of the junction left unmatched. Germline CDR1 reads SGHRS; CDR2 reads YFSETQ. The CDR3 totals 16 residues. CDR3 amino acids: CASSPGLAGRQETQYF. CDR3 DNA: TGCGCCAGCAGCCCGGGACTAGCGGGGAGACAAGAGACCCAGTACTTC.

The V call is TRBV4-1, the J call TRBJ1-5, with TRBD1 matching over 9 bases. Germline assignment: CDR1 MGHRA and CDR2 YSYEKL. This CDR3 region has 16 residues. Unmatched junction bases numbered 7, after V lost 3 bases and J lost 4 bases. As DNA, the CDR3 is TGCGCCAGCAGCCATACGGACAGGGGTTGGAATCAGCCCCAGCATTTT. This translates into CASSHTDRGWNQPQHF.

This chain joins TRBV7-2 and TRBJ1-1, with D possibly matching TRBD1 (6 bases). In germline, CDR1 is SGHTA, CDR2 FQGNSA. V lost 2 bases, J lost 3 bases, and 10 bases lay in between. CDR3 length: 14 amino acids. CDR3 DNA: TGTGCCAGCAGCTTAAGGAGGGGGGACACTGAAGCTTTCTTT. As protein: CASSLRRGDTEAFF.

This clone was recorded a few times. The chain links TRBV5-4 to TRBJ2-7; D is unresolved. The CDR3 covers 12 residues. Germline CDR1 and CDR2: SGHNT and YYREEE (reference sequence). Trimming pared 0 bases from V and 6 bases from J, leaving 7 bases between. The DNA of the CDR3 is TGTGCCAGCAGCTTGGTGGGCCGCGAGCAGTACTTC. Translation: CASSLVGREQYF.

The V and J genes are TRBV6-6 and TRBJ2-7; D ambiguous. The CDR3 has 11 amino acids. Between the trimmed V and J ends, which lost 6 bases and 5 bases, there was a span of 8 bases. The V gene's germline CDR1 is MNHNY and CDR2 SVGAGI (reference sequence). Written as DNA, the CDR3 is TGTGCCAGCAGCCCCAAGGACGAGCAGTACTTC. Amino acids: CASSPKDEQYF.

CDR3 bases: TGTGCCAGCAGTGAAGCAGGTTCCGAGCAGTACTTC. It translates to CASSEAGSEQYF. The chain combines TRBV6-1 with TRBJ2-7, with no clear D. The germline V and J ends were trimmed by 0 bases and 6 bases, with 6 bases remaining between them. This CDR3 has 12 residues. Germline values: CDR1 MNHNS, CDR2 SASEGT.

This clone was recorded only once. This chain connects TRBV6-5 to TRBJ2-7, with D possibly matching TRBD1 (5 bases). The ends were cut back, 0 bases at V and 2 bases at J, with 8 bases in the middle. The CDR3 covers 14 residues. Looked up from germline, CDR1 is MNHEY and CDR2 is SVGAGI. Here the CDR3 DNA reads TGTGCCAGCAGTTACTCAGGGGCTACCTACGAGCAGTACTTC. Its protein product is CASSYSGATYEQYF.

The rearrangement links TRBV7-2 to TRBJ2-1, with 13 nucleotides matching TRBD2. Per the germline V gene, CDR1 is SGHTA and CDR2 is FQGNSA. The CDR3 has 17 amino acids. Germline trimming cut 3 bases from V and 5 bases from J; bases unmatched to any gene: 7. The CDR3 region has the DNA TGTGCCAGCAGCTTTTCGCCCGGGACTAGCGGGGACAATGAGCAGTTCTTC. Protein sequence: CASSFSPGTSGDNEQFF. The full variable domain, completed using reference TRBV7-2 and TRBJ2-1, is GAGVSQSPSNKVTEKGKDVELRCDPISGHTALYWYRQSLGQGLEFLIYFQGNSAPDKSGLPSDRFSAERTGGSVSTLTIQRTQQEDSAVYLCASSFSPGTSGDNEQFFGPGTRLTVL.

CDR3 protein: CASSWGTDEAFF. The CDR3 DNA follows: TGTGCCAGCAGCTGGGGGACAGATGAAGCTTTCTTT. The chain is built from TRBV5-6 and TRBJ1-1; 7 bases are shared with TRBD1. CDR1 is SGHDT, CDR2 YYEEEE, per germline. This CDR3 spans 12 amino acids. V gave up 3 bases and J gave up 7 bases; unmatched junction bases: 3.

The CDR3 is CASSKRGENQPQHF. Written as DNA, the CDR3 is TGTGCCAGCAGCAAGAGGGGGGAAAATCAGCCCCAGCATTTT. The V call is TRBV7-9, the J call TRBJ1-5; the D gene is possibly TRBD1 (6 bases). The germline CDR1 and CDR2 sequences are SEHNR and FQNEAQ (reference sequence). The CDR3 is 14 residues long. Trimming removed 5 bases from V and 4 bases from J, with 12 bases in between.

The chain is built from TRBV4-1 and TRBJ2-7, with no clear D. The CDR3 spans 14 residues. Germline V gene data show CDR1 as MGHRA and CDR2 as YSYEKL. The ends were cut back, 0 bases at V and 0 bases at J, with 6 bases in the middle. The CDR3 DNA follows: TGCGCCAGCAGCCAAGAGGGTATCTCCTACGAGCAGTACTTC. Encoded protein: CASSQEGISYEQYF.

Relative to its sample, this clone is medium-sized (0.01 to 0.1%). The chain is built from TRBV7-2 and TRBJ1-1; 8 bases map to TRBD1. V was pared by 5 bases and J by 5 bases, with 7 bases of the junction left unmatched. The CDR3 is 14 amino acids. Germline CDR1 and CDR2: SGHTA and FQGNSA. CDR3 residues: CASSPDRVGTEAFF. DNA for the CDR3: TGTGCCAGCAGCCCGGACAGGGTTGGGACTGAAGCTTTCTTT. Full variable domain (missing parts from reference TRBV7-2 and TRBJ1-1): GAGVSQSPSNKVTEKGKDVELRCDPISGHTALYWYRQSLGQGLEFLIYFQGNSAPDKSGLPSDRFSAERTGGSVSTLTIQRTQQEDSAVYLCASSPDRVGTEAFFGQGTRLTVV.

Judged by abundance, this clone is medium-sized (0.01 to 0.1%). The rearrangement links TRBV28 to TRBJ2-3; possibly TRBD1 for D (6 bases). This CDR3 is built from 16 residues. The V gene's germline CDR1 is MDHEN and CDR2 SYDVKM. Between the trimmed V and J ends, which lost 8 bases and 2 bases, there was a span of 20 bases. The CDR3 sequence is CASVGVSDSTTDTQYF. The CDR3 DNA reads as TGTGCCAGCGTCGGAGTTTCGGACAGCACCACAGATACGCAGTATTTT.

This clone is labeled medium-sized. The chain joins TRBV6-5 to TRBJ2-7; D call uncertain. There are 14 residues in the CDR3. Trimming left V 7 bases short and J 7 bases short, with 20 bases between. Germline CDR1 is MNHEY and CDR2 is SVGAGI. CDR3 bases: TGTGCCAGCACCCAAAGGACGGGCCCCTGGGAGCAGTACTTC. It encodes CASTQRTGPWEQYF.

Only one count was recorded for this clone. The gene calls are TRBV19 and TRBJ2-1; 7 bases line up with TRBD2. This CDR3 has 14 amino acids. CDR1 LNHDA and CDR2 SQIVND come from the germline V gene (reference sequence). V shed 6 bases, J shed 0 bases, and the junction held 2 bases outside the gene matches. This CDR3 reads CASRLAGSYNEQFF. CDR3 nucleotides: TGTGCCAGTAGGTTAGCGGGCTCCTACAATGAGCAGTTCTTC. The full variable domain, completed using reference TRBV19 and TRBJ2-1, is DGGITQSPKYLFRKEGQNVTLSCEQNLNHDAMYWYRQDPGQGLRLIYYSQIVNDFQKGDIAEGYSVSREKKESFPLTVTSAQKNPTAFYLCASRLAGSYNEQFFGPGTRLTVL.

V usage is TRBV19 and J usage is TRBJ1-5; D not resolved. The germline V gene has CDR1 LNHDA and CDR2 SQIVND (reference sequence). The CDR3 covers 14 residues. The V gene lost 7 bases and the J gene lost 2 bases, with 12 bases spanning the gap. The CDR3 sequence: CASKEVGGNQPQHF. CDR3 nucleotide sequence: TGTGCCAGTAAAGAAGTTGGGGGCAATCAGCCCCAGCATTTT.

The chain joins TRBV10-3 to TRBJ1-1; the match to TRBD1 covers 9 bases. This CDR3 has 13 residues. CDR1 ENHRY and CDR2 SYGVKD come from the germline V gene. Germline trimming cut 7 bases from V and 1 base from J; bases unmatched to any gene: 1. CDR3 in amino acids: CAITGQGNTEAFF. The CDR3, as DNA: TGTGCCATCACGGGACAGGGGAACACTGAAGCTTTCTTT.

The chain couples TRBV15 to TRBJ2-7, with 7 bases identical to TRBD1. Unmatched junction bases numbered 6, after V lost 1 base and J lost 3 bases. Germline V gene lookup returns CDR1 LNHNV and CDR2 YYDKDF (reference sequence). The CDR3 has 15 residues. DNA for the CDR3: TGTGCCACCAGCAGAGTACGACAGGGATACTACGAGCAGTACTTC. The encoded protein is CATSRVRQGYYEQYF.

The V and J genes are TRBV6-5 and TRBJ1-3; the D is unclear. This CDR3 region has 11 residues. Germline V gives CDR1 MNHEY, CDR2 SVGAGI. Trimming shortened V by 8 bases and J by 3 bases, and 5 bases separated the two germline ends. The CDR3 reads CASQIGNTIYF. The CDR3 nucleotides read TGTGCCAGCCAGATTGGAAACACCATATATTTT.

The rearrangement uses TRBV7-9 and TRBJ2-1, with 7 bases fitting TRBD2. Per the germline V gene, CDR1 is SEHNR and CDR2 is FQNEAQ (reference sequence). V shed 2 bases and J 0 bases; nucleotides not matched to a gene: 7. The CDR3 extends over 17 amino acids. CDR3 bases: TGTGCCAGCAGCTTATCACACCGCGGGAGCTCCTACAATGAGCAGTTCTTC. Protein product: CASSLSHRGSSYNEQFF.

The V and J genes are TRBV30 and TRBJ1-5; D not certain. Germline V gives CDR1 GTSNPN, CDR2 SVGIG (reference sequence). Between the trimmed V and J ends, which lost 0 bases and 7 bases, there was a span of 4 bases. This CDR3 is 11 amino acids long. The CDR3 protein is CAWSVQQPQHF. The CDR3 DNA follows: TGTGCCTGGAGTGTACAGCAGCCCCAGCATTTT.

This clone came up a few times. The rearrangement links TRBV11-1 to TRBJ1-5, with D possibly matching TRBD1 (5 bases). This CDR3 is 15 amino acids long. CDR1 and CDR2 from the germline V gene are SGHAT and FQDESV (reference sequence). Trimming took off 5 bases at V and 2 bases at J, with 13 bases between the two ends. The CDR3 DNA reads as TGTGCCAGCAGCCCCAGAGGGGCGGGCAATCAGCCCCAGCATTTT. It encodes CASSPRGAGNQPQHF. The full variable domain, in which reference TRBV11-1 and TRBJ1-5 provide the parts outside the CDR3, is EAEVAQSPRYKITEKSQAVAFWCDPISGHATLYWYRQILGQGPELLVQFQDESVVDDSQLPKDRFSAERLKGVDSTLKIQPAELGDSAMYLCASSPRGAGNQPQHFGDGTRLSIL.

J is TRBJ2-2 and V is TRBV6-5, with D perhaps TRBD2 (6 bases). The ends were cut back, 2 bases at V and 6 bases at J, with 10 bases in the middle. Looked up from germline, CDR1 is MNHEY and CDR2 is SVGAGI. The CDR3 consists of 14 residues. The CDR3 DNA is TGTGCCAGCAGTTACGCCGGAGGGGCCGGGGAGCTGTTTTTT. Translation gives CASSYAGGAGELFF.

This chain connects TRBV6-6 to TRBJ1-1; no clear D. This CDR3 comprises 11 residues. V was shortened by 6 bases and J by 0 bases, with 2 bases between the two germline ends. Per germline, CDR1 MNHNY and CDR2 SVGAGI (reference sequence). CDR3 loop: CASRMNTEAFF. DNA of the CDR3: TGTGCCAGCAGAATGAACACTGAAGCTTTCTTT.

The chain recombines TRBV11-2 with TRBJ2-7, with 11 bases fitting TRBD1. Unmatched junction bases numbered 8, after V lost 0 bases and J lost 4 bases. The length of the CDR3 is 17 residues. Germline lookup yields CDR1 SGHAT and CDR2 FQNNGV. CDR3 DNA sequence: TGTGCCAGCAGCTTAGATCTAGGACAGGGGGCCCGATACGAGCAGTACTTC. Translating it yields CASSLDLGQGARYEQYF.

This clone is large by share. The chain has TRBV19 and TRBJ2-3; perhaps D is TRBD1 or TRBD2 (5 bases each). Germline V gene lookup returns CDR1 LNHDA and CDR2 SQIVND (reference sequence). The CDR3 contains 15 residues. Trimming removed 7 bases at V and 0 bases at J, with 14 bases between. The CDR3 spells CASMGVYTSTDTQYF. In DNA, the CDR3 is TGTGCCAGTATGGGGGTCTATACTAGCACAGATACGCAGTATTTT.

The rearrangement links TRBV5-1 to TRBJ2-7; 8 bases are a match to TRBD1. Trimming cost V 4 bases and J 0 bases; bases outside gene matches: 6. CDR1 is SGHRS and CDR2 is YFSETQ in the germline V gene. The CDR3 has 15 amino acids. Written as DNA, the CDR3 is TGCGCCAGCAGCCCGACAGGGGAAGCCTCCTACGAGCAGTACTTC. It yields the protein CASSPTGEASYEQYF.

This chain links TRBV6-5 with TRBJ2-7; possible D gene TRBD1, 6 bases. Germline V lookup: CDR1 MNHEY, CDR2 SVGAGI. V dropped 5 bases and J dropped 3 bases, with 14 bases sitting between them. CDR3 length: 14 residues. The CDR3, as DNA: TGTGCCAGCAGTGCCCCGATCAGGGGCTACGAGCAGTACTTC. Residues: CASSAPIRGYEQYF.

This clone showed up just a few times. This chain joins TRBV7-9 and TRBJ2-7, with no clear D. Trimming left V 1 base short and J 2 bases short, with 15 bases between. This CDR3 is built from 16 residues. Germline CDR1 and CDR2: SEHNR and FQNEAQ (reference sequence). CDR3 region: CASSLEDQAPAYEQYF. CDR3 nucleotide sequence: TGTGCCAGCAGCTTAGAGGACCAGGCCCCCGCCTACGAGCAGTACTTC.

The V call is TRBV29-1, the J call TRBJ2-7, with D maybe TRBD2 (5 bases). Trimming took 1 base from V and 6 from J, leaving 16 bases between them. The CDR3 spans 14 residues. CDR1 and CDR2 from the germline V gene are SQVTM and ANQGSEA. CDR3 bases: TGCAGCGTTGAAGCGGCGGCAGGTGGAGGCGAGCAGTACTTC. Translating it yields CSVEAAAGGGEQYF.